This T cell receptor (beta chain) was sequenced for a study of Ad26.COV2.S vaccination and SARS-CoV-2 variants listed by TCRdb under 2021. Background for the entire study: Vaccine-arm donors came from COV1001, a multicentre, randomized, double-blind, placebo-controlled phase I-IIa trial of Ad26.COV2.S in healthy adults. Dosing of Ad26.COV2.S was intramuscular, at either 5x10^10 or 1x10^11 viral particles, delivered as one shot or as two shots spaced 56 days apart. The specificity and breadth of SARS-CoV-2-reactive T cell receptors after Ad26.COV2.S vaccination were assessed by TCRbeta repertoire sequencing. A total of roughly 32 samples were included in the TCR-sequenced set, comprising about 20 Ad26.COV2.S vaccine recipients, 5 placebo recipients and 8 SARS-CoV-2 convalescent individuals. Participants in the trial were split at random into five groups of five each, receiving low-dose or high-dose Ad26.COV2.S once or twice, or else placebo on both occasions. Blinding of investigators to trial group allocation was maintained during experiments and outcome assessment.

What the treatment or condition label conveys for this sample: some 20 received Ad26.COV2.S at low or high dose, single or two shots; five or six received placebo; per-sample allocation not given. For vaccine and placebo recipients, the sequenced repertoires came from samples collected on day 63 after the first injection. Between 29 July and 7 August 2020, Cohort 1b enrolled 25 adults aged 18-55 years at one site in Boston, USA. Ad26.COV2.S was a replication-incompetent adenovirus type 26 vector that expressed a prefusion-stabilized SARS-CoV-2 spike protein derived from the original Wuhan strain. Broad study findings and their caveats: Vaccine and placebo recipients had comparable non-spike TCR breadth, which fits with the vaccine containing only spike. The study lacked the statistical power to compare responses across vaccine doses or regimens. It was noted by the authors that total T cell responses may have been underestimated by the TCR breadth and depth analyses. Higher spike-specific TCR breadth was observed in Ad26.COV2.S recipients than in placebo recipients (P = 0.0014). Substantial breadth of spike-specific CD8+ and CD4+ T cell responses was reported after vaccination.

Remarks on this clone: The antigen this receptor binds is unknown. Base qualities are not provided; no much larger clone lies one nucleotide away.

The CDR3 spans 14 residues, from the cysteine through the phenylalanine. Only the CDR3 portion is preserved as DNA: 42 bases, with reading frame beginning at the first base. CDR1 is given as SGHVS and CDR2 as FQNEAQ, both from the germline V gene. The V end loses 1 base and the J end loses 7 bases, and a stretch of 10 bases separates them. TCRbeta CDR3 regions were sequenced with the immunoSEQ Assay. After extraction, genomic DNA underwent amplification by bias-controlled multiplex PCR, followed by high-throughput sequencing. Per the authors' processing: To quantify the absolute abundance of each unique TCRbeta CDR3 region, sequences were collapsed and filtered. Usable DNA was measured by amplifying reference genes present in all nucleated cells, and TCRbeta template counts were normalized to that usable DNA to estimate T cell fraction. Repertoire TCRs were annotated as SARS-CoV-2-specific when V gene, CDR3 amino acid sequence and J gene were exactly matched to a known reactive TCR set. The reference SARS-CoV-2 TCR set came from MIRA and was filtered for enrichment in COVID-19-positive ImmuneCODE repertoires, removing public or cross-reactive TCRs. Using the MIRA antigens, annotated TCRs were further analysed by specific ORF or by position within an ORF. Breadth was defined as annotated unique rearrangements over total unique productive rearrangements; depth was the summed frequency of those rearrangements. TCR breadth was compared between groups using two-sided Wilcoxon rank-sum tests. Entries here come from immuneACCESS through TCRdb and include only in-frame sequences with V and J called. Some clones fail to appear in such tables; in the studies checked, an unresolved V gene covers under half of the shortfall, and the cause of the remainder is unknown. D and trimming were read from the DNA, whereas the V and J calls and clone size are those reported in that table. The sample contains 330,000 or so clones, 90% of them found a single time. The ten largest clones take up 4.5% to 5.5% of the sample.

The clonotype originates from a person between 18 and 65 years old who received the Ad26.COV2.S COVID-19 vaccine or a placebo. Recombination joined TRBV7-8 with TRBJ1-4; the D gene assignment is ambiguous. Sequencing was performed on peripheral blood, taken in a trial of Ad26.COV2.S vaccine versus placebo. The CDR3 reads as follows: CASSLDSLIEKLFF. DNA sequence: TGTGCCAGCAGCTTAGATTCGCTAATTGAAAAACTGTTTTTT.